Below are 5 T cell receptor beta chains sequenced from a single sample in a study of technical replicates of blood from several donors. Assay: immunoSEQ multiplex PCR; the TCRdb copy retains only in-frame clones and omits some. The table includes about 85,000 clones, 94% detected once. The specimen was T cells isolated from PBMCs. These receptors originate from a human donor in good health.

The chain employs TRBV15 and TRBJ2-3; 14 nucleotides match TRBD2. V trimming: 9 bases; J trimming: 4 bases; junction bases outside the gene matches: 6. The length of the CDR3 is 15 residues. CDR1 and CDR2 from the germline V gene are LNHNV and YYDKDF (reference sequence). Here the CDR3 reads CATNPTSGGADTQYF. The CDR3 bases are TGTGCCACTAACCCGACTAGCGGGGGGGCAGATACGCAGTATTTT.

The rearrangement joins TRBV4-1 to TRBJ1-2, with 10 nucleotides matching TRBD1. V was pared by 4 bases and J by 4 bases, with 9 bases of the junction left unmatched. Germline CDR1 is MGHRA and CDR2 is YSYEKL. This CDR3 is built from 16 residues. Here the CDR3 DNA reads TGCGCCAGCAGCCCGGGACAGGGGAGCTTACCCTATGGCTACACCTTC. Translating it yields CASSPGQGSLPYGYTF.

Only one count was recorded for this clone. The chain joins TRBV19 to TRBJ2-3, with D hard to call. CDR3 length: 13 amino acids. Trimming removed 5 bases at V and 3 bases at J, with 9 bases between. Per the germline V gene, CDR1 is LNHDA and CDR2 is SQIVND (reference sequence). The CDR3 protein is CASSLLRTDTQYF. CDR3 sequence (DNA): TGTGCCAGTAGTCTTCTTCGTACAGATACGCAGTATTTT.

The chain recombines TRBV5-1 with TRBJ1-1; 10 bases are a match to TRBD1. The CDR3 loop spans 13 amino acids. V shed 4 bases and J 10 bases; nucleotides not matched to a gene: 7. Germline V gene lookup returns CDR1 SGHRS and CDR2 YFSETQ. In nucleotides, the CDR3 is TGCGCCAGCAGCGTGACAGGGGGCGATGGAGCTTTCTTT. It translates to CASSVTGGDGAFF.

A single count supports this clone. The V gene is TRBV5-1, the J gene TRBJ1-2; 10 nucleotides line up with TRBD1. The germline CDR1 and CDR2 sequences are SGHRS and YFSETQ. J gave up 7 bases and V 4 bases, and 4 bases lay outside the gene matches. The CDR3 sequence is 13 residues long. CDR3 region: CASSRDRGGGYTF. The CDR3 DNA is TGCGCCAGCAGCCGGGACAGGGGTGGTGGCTACACCTTC.